The 19 T cell receptor beta chains listed next were all sequenced from one sample in a study of blood T cell repertoires in COVID-19. Assay used: immunoSEQ multiplex PCR; TCRdb lists only in-frame clones, some missing. The repertoire holds roughly 250,000 clones, with approximately 88% as singletons. The sample taken for sequencing was PBMCs or T cells enriched from blood (not recorded which). Receptors originate from a woman in her thirties or forties with acute COVID-19.

The chain couples TRBV2 to TRBJ2-7; 9 bases align to TRBD2. V gave up 4 bases and J gave up 1 base; unmatched junction bases: 2. Germline CDR1 SNHLY, CDR2 FYNNEI. CDR3 size: 14 residues. This chain's CDR3 is CASSASGRSYEQYF. In DNA, the CDR3 is TGTGCCAGCAGTGCAAGCGGGAGGTCCTACGAGCAGTACTTC.

This clone has a single count. V and J are TRBV19 and TRBJ1-1; 9 bases are a match to TRBD1. Germline CDR1 is LNHDA and CDR2 is SQIVND (reference sequence). With V trimmed by 3 bases and J by 4 bases, 9 bases remained unmatched. This CDR3 contains 16 residues. The DNA for the CDR3 is TGTGCCAGTAGTATCAGTCCGGGACAGGGAACCACTGAAGCTTTCTTT. Amino acid sequence: CASSISPGQGTTEAFF.

V gene TRBV15 combines with J gene TRBJ2-4; 11 bases map to TRBD1. The CDR3 contains 18 residues. With 0 bases clipped from V and 1 base from J, the junction kept 5 bases outside the gene matches. The germline V gene encodes CDR1 LNHNV and CDR2 YYDKDF (reference sequence). Here the CDR3 reads CATSRDSGTGGAKNIQYF. CDR3 DNA: TGTGCCACCAGCAGAGATTCCGGGACAGGGGGTGCCAAAAACATTCAGTACTTC.

The chain uses TRBV10-1 and TRBJ2-7; 7 bases agree with TRBD1. The junction had 8 bases not matched to a gene; V was cut back by 6 bases and J by 6 bases. Germline V CDR1 and CDR2: WNHNN, SYGVQD (reference sequence). CDR3 length: 13 residues. The chain's CDR3 is CASSQTGLSEQYF. The CDR3 DNA reads as TGCGCCAGCAGCCAGACAGGGTTGAGCGAGCAGTACTTC.

This chain joins TRBV19 and TRBJ1-2; TRBD1 might be the D (6 bases). CDR3 length: 17 residues. With 5 bases removed from V and 4 bases from J, the gap between germline ends came to 23 bases. CDR1 and CDR2 from the germline V gene are LNHDA and SQIVND (reference sequence). The CDR3 reads CASSDLGQLRETYGYTF. The CDR3 bases are TGTGCCAGTAGTGACTTGGGACAACTGCGTGAGACCTATGGCTACACCTTC.

Only a few counts were recorded for this clone. This CDR3 reads CSASSGGDTQYF. The CDR3, as DNA: TGCAGCGCCTCTAGCGGGGGGGATACGCAGTATTTT. The chain employs TRBV29-1 and TRBJ2-3, with 11 bases identical to TRBD2. Germline trimming cut 7 bases from V and 6 bases from J; bases unmatched to any gene: 3. CDR1 and CDR2 from the germline V gene are SQVTM and ANQGSEA. The CDR3 runs 12 residues.

CDR3 sequence: CASSLGLAEPLYEQFF. The DNA for the CDR3 is TGTGCCAGCAGCTTGGGACTAGCGGAGCCCCTTTATGAGCAGTTCTTC. This sequence joins TRBV5-4 and TRBJ2-1; 9 bases align to TRBD2. J gave up 8 bases and V 0 bases, and 9 bases lay outside the gene matches. Germline V gene data show CDR1 as SGHNT and CDR2 as YYREEE (reference sequence). The CDR3 spans 16 residues.

A single count supports this clone. The rearrangement joins TRBV11-2 to TRBJ1-2; weak D call: TRBD1 (5 bases). V shed 5 bases and J shed 6 bases, with 13 bases lying between them. Germline lookup yields CDR1 SGHAT and CDR2 FQNNGV. The CDR3 loop spans 13 amino acids. The CDR3 protein is CASSRGGGNGYTF. The CDR3 DNA follows: TGTGCCAGCAGCCGGGGGGGAGGAAATGGCTACACCTTC.

V and J are TRBV9 and TRBJ1-5, with D possibly being TRBD1 (5 bases). The CDR3 spans 15 residues. V was cut by 2 bases and J by 0 bases, with 9 bases left in between. Germline V gene data show CDR1 as SGDLS and CDR2 as YYNGEE. The CDR3 sequence is CASSVSGDSNQPQHF. As DNA, the CDR3 is TGTGCCAGCAGCGTTTCGGGGGATAGCAATCAGCCCCAGCATTTT.

This clone appeared a single time. The rearrangement uses TRBV5-1 and TRBJ1-6; 7 positions agree with TRBD1. Germline trimming cut 1 base from V and 9 bases from J; bases unmatched to any gene: 10. The CDR3 length is 16 residues. The V gene's germline CDR1 is SGHRS and CDR2 YFSETQ. The CDR3 coding sequence is TGCGCCAGCAGCTTGCCCTGGACAGGAGGGAGTTCACCCCTCCACTTT. This sequence encodes CASSLPWTGGSSPLHF.

The CDR3 bases are TGTGCCAGCAGGACCGGGTGGCAGGGCTCTGGAAACACCATATATTTT. It codes for CASRTGWQGSGNTIYF. The chain combines TRBV2 with TRBJ1-3; possible D gene TRBD1, 5 bases. Trimming took off 6 bases at V and 0 bases at J, with 15 bases between the two ends. This CDR3 contains 16 residues. Germline loops: CDR1 SNHLY, CDR2 FYNNEI.

The V gene is TRBV7-2, the J gene TRBJ1-2; D is unclear. This CDR3 has 17 residues. Germline CDR1 reads SGHTA; CDR2 reads FQGNSA. V was clipped by 5 bases and J by 4 bases, with 23 bases between them. The CDR3 region has the DNA TGTGCCAGCAGCGCCCCCCCGTTAGGCCAGAGGGCCTATGGCTACACCTTC. Translating it yields CASSAPPLGQRAYGYTF.

CDR3 protein: CASSGGQSYEQYV. CDR3 coding DNA: TGTGCCAGCAGCGGCGGACAGTCCTACGAGCAGTACGTC. This chain uses TRBV6-2 or TRBV6-3 with TRBJ2-7; D is perhaps TRBD1 (6 bases). The V and J ends lost 6 bases and 1 base respectively, with 10 bases between them. There are 13 residues in the CDR3. Looked up from germline, CDR1 is MNHEY and CDR2 is SVGEGT.

The chain links TRBV7-9 to TRBJ2-3; TRBD2 aligns across 8 bases. The ends lost 5 bases at V and 4 bases at J; junction bases unmatched: 8. Germline CDR1 and CDR2: SEHNR and FQNEAQ (reference sequence). The CDR3 extends over 15 amino acids. Written as DNA, the CDR3 is TGTGCCAGCAGCCCGGGAGGGCCTCTTTCAGATACGCAGTATTTT. Protein: CASSPGGPLSDTQYF.

The V call is TRBV5-6, the J call TRBJ1-1; maybe TRBD1 (5 bases). The germline V and J ends were trimmed by 3 bases and 8 bases, with 8 bases remaining between them. The CDR3 is made up of 11 amino acids. CDR1 and CDR2 from the germline V gene are SGHDT and YYEEEE. As DNA, the CDR3 is TGTGCCAGCAGCTGGGGGAGGGAAGCTTTCTTT. Residues: CASSWGREAFF. Drawing the rest from reference TRBV5-6 and TRBJ1-1, the complete variable domain is DAGVTQSPTHLIKTRGQQVTLRCSPKSGHDTVSWYQQALGQGPQFIFQYYEEEERQRGNFPDRFSGHQFPNYSSELNVNALLLGDSALYLCASSWGREAFFGQGTRLTVV.

V is TRBV10-1 and J is TRBJ2-7; a possible D gene is TRBD1 (5 bases). Germline CDR1 WNHNN, CDR2 SYGVQD (reference sequence). V was trimmed by 10 bases and J by 3 bases, leaving 13 bases between them. This CDR3 contains 12 residues. CDR3 amino acids: CATDSTGYEQYV. In nucleotides, the CDR3 is TGCGCCACTGACAGCACGGGCTACGAGCAGTACGTC.

The chain is built from TRBV24-1 and TRBJ1-2, with 7 nucleotides matching TRBD1. V lost 4 bases and J lost 0; bases outside the gene matches: 7. Germline values: CDR1 KGHDR, CDR2 SFDVKD. This CDR3 has 16 amino acids. The CDR3: CATSDHGQEANYGYTF. The DNA for the CDR3 is TGTGCCACCAGTGACCACGGACAGGAAGCTAACTATGGCTACACCTTC.

The gene calls are TRBV2 and TRBJ1-6; D is possibly TRBD1 (6 bases). This CDR3 is built from 18 residues. CDR1 and CDR2 from the germline V gene are SNHLY and FYNNEI. With 5 bases removed from V and 3 bases from J, the gap between germline ends came to 20 bases. In DNA, the CDR3 is TGTGCCAGCAGTCCCTTGGACAGTGGGTCGGACTATAATTCACCCCTCCACTTT. It translates to CASSPLDSGSDYNSPLHF.

This clone was found a few times. This rearrangement joins TRBV9 to TRBJ1-6; D is ambiguous. This CDR3 is 15 amino acids long. The ends were cut back, 4 bases at V and 7 bases at J, with 15 bases in the middle. Germline loops: CDR1 SGDLS, CDR2 YYNGEE. CDR3 residues: CASSFSNSQNSPLHF. The CDR3 nucleotides read TGTGCCAGCAGCTTTTCCAATAGCCAGAATTCACCCCTCCACTTT.